This T cell receptor beta chain was retrieved from a study of human T cells and chemical hapten exposure. Looking at the study overall: Patients had diphenylcyclopropenone applied to the scalp weekly throughout the roughly 25-week study.

The V end was cut by 5 bases, the J end by 5 bases, with 10 bases between. Looked up from germline, CDR1 is KGHSH and CDR2 is LQKENI. CDR3 length equals 13 residues. Time point in this sample: pre-sensitization, week 0. The treatment: therapeutic diphenylcyclopropenone sensitization with weekly scalp DPC. Drawing of blood took place ahead of applying each patch test. This clonotype was seen at least ten times. TCRdb re-derived calls from the RACE reads in MiXCR, one entry per CDR3 protein. This sample yields roughly 100,000 distinct CDR3 sequences, of which around 10% are seen a single time; roughly 4% belongs to the top ten.

The sample was whole blood, taken in connection with sensitization to the hapten diphenylcyclopropenone (DPC). V is TRBV18 and J is TRBJ2-4; D uncertain. The TCR was taken from a woman aged 40 to 50 with alopecia areata. Some clones in this sample may be carry-over from other donors' samples. In DNA form, the CDR3 reads TGTGCCAGCTCATCCTCAGAGGAAAACATTCAGTACTTC. Amino acids: CASSSSEENIQYF.